These 26 T cell receptor beta chains came from one sample sequenced in a study of shared clonotypes between healthy human individuals. Using immunoSEQ multiplex PCR, the repertoire was profiled, and TCRdb retains in-frame clones only, with some absent. Of fewer than 850,000 clones listed, roughly 88% are singletons. Sequences were obtained from memory CD8+ T cells from PBMCs. Subset: CD45RO+ cells pooled with CCR7-negative TemRA cells. These receptors all come from a man aged 18-30 years in good health. Some clones in this sample may be carry-over from other donors' samples.

The gene calls are TRBV10-3 and TRBJ2-5, with D perhaps given as TRBD1 or TRBD2 (5 bases each). Looked up from germline, CDR1 is ENHRY and CDR2 is SYGVKD. This CDR3 is 14 amino acids long. Trimming shortened V by 4 bases and J by 5 bases, and 14 bases separated the two germline ends. The CDR3 region has the DNA TGTGCCATCAGTGTACTCGGGGCGCGGGAGACCCAGTACTTC. It is translated as CAISVLGARETQYF.

The chain recombines TRBV7-9 with TRBJ2-7, with D possibly being TRBD1 (6 bases). V was cut by 5 bases and J by 5 bases, with 19 bases left in between. Germline V gives CDR1 SEHNR, CDR2 FQNEAQ (reference sequence). The CDR3 covers 15 residues. In DNA, the CDR3 is TGTGCCAGCAGCCCCCCAGACGGGGACATACACGAGCAGTACTTC. Amino acids: CASSPPDGDIHEQYF.

V is TRBV6-6 and J is TRBJ2-1, with 10 bases lining up with TRBD2. Germline V gene data show CDR1 as MNHNY and CDR2 as SVGAGI (reference sequence). V shed 1 base and J 8 bases; nucleotides not matched to a gene: 8. CDR3 size: 16 residues. DNA of the CDR3: TGTGCCAGCAGTTACTTCAGCGGGAGGGCGAGGGATGAGCAGTTCTTC. Residues: CASSYFSGRARDEQFF.

Ten or more counts support this clone. This chain joins TRBV10-3 and TRBJ1-1; tentatively, D is TRBD1 (5 bases). Germline V lookup: CDR1 ENHRY, CDR2 SYGVKD. The CDR3 is 14 amino acids. V shed 5 bases and J shed 1 base, with 11 bases lying between them. This CDR3 is CAISRDLANTEAFF. The CDR3, as DNA: TGTGCCATCAGTCGGGACCTAGCGAACACTGAAGCTTTCTTT.

This chain uses TRBV28 with TRBJ1-2, with 12 bases that match TRBD1. The CDR3 contains 14 residues. Per germline, CDR1 MDHEN and CDR2 SYDVKM. Losses at the gene ends were 6 bases for V and 6 bases for J; bases not matched to a gene: 5. The CDR3 sequence: CASSPGTGGNGYTF. DNA for the CDR3: TGTGCCAGCAGCCCCGGGACAGGGGGCAATGGCTACACCTTC.

This chain links TRBV27 with TRBJ2-3; TRBD2 matches at 8 bases. The CDR3 spans 16 residues. V gave up 5 bases and J gave up 2 bases; unmatched junction bases: 9. Germline V lookup: CDR1 MNHEY, CDR2 SMNVEV (reference sequence). The CDR3 protein is CASSPLGLAFTDTQYF. CDR3 in DNA: TGTGCCAGCAGTCCCCTTGGACTAGCTTTCACAGATACGCAGTATTTT.

This clone was observed a few times. This chain links TRBV5-1 with TRBJ2-3; 14 bases match TRBD2. The V and J ends lost 5 bases and 1 base, in that order; junction bases with no gene match: 6. CDR1 and CDR2 from the germline V gene are SGHRS and YFSETQ. This CDR3 has 17 amino acids. CDR3 in amino acids: CASSLLGLAGGTDTQYF. The CDR3 DNA reads TGCGCCAGCAGTTTACTGGGACTAGCGGGAGGCACAGATACGCAGTATTTT.

This CDR3 reads CASSDWRPWLAGPIDYEQYF. The DNA for the CDR3 is TGTGCCAGCAGTGATTGGAGGCCTTGGCTAGCGGGTCCTATAGACTACGAGCAGTACTTC. V usage is TRBV6-1 and J usage is TRBJ2-7; 8 nucleotides align to TRBD2. After removal of 3 bases from V and 3 bases from J, the junction contained 22 bases not matched to a gene. The CDR3 is 20 residues long. Germline V CDR1 and CDR2: MNHNS, SASEGT.

The chain has TRBV27 and TRBJ2-7; D is unclear. The V gene's germline CDR1 is MNHEY and CDR2 SMNVEV (reference sequence). This CDR3 is 13 amino acids long. Trimming took off 8 bases at V and 2 bases at J, with 13 bases between the two ends. The CDR3 DNA reads as TGTGCCAGCGCTCTCCACGGTACCTACGAGCAGTACTTC. Translation: CASALHGTYEQYF.

The genes are TRBV4-1 and TRBJ2-7, with D possibly called TRBD1 or TRBD2 (6 bases each). The V gene lost 0 bases and the J gene lost 3 bases, with 18 bases spanning the gap. There are 17 residues in the CDR3. CDR1 is MGHRA, CDR2 YSYEKL, per germline. In nucleotides, the CDR3 is TGCGCCAGCAGCCAAGATCCTCCGGGGGCCGGGATCTACGAGCAGTACTTC. Protein: CASSQDPPGAGIYEQYF.

A note on this clone: A far larger clone lies a single base away; this is likely a read error. This CDR3 is also generated by other DNA sequences in the sample. The genes are TRBV28 and TRBJ1-1, with TRBD1 as a possible D gene (5 bases). Germline-derived CDR1 and CDR2 are MDHEN and SYDVKM. The CDR3 sequence is 13 residues long. CDR3 sequence: CATMEGRNTEAFF. Written as DNA, the CDR3 is TGTGCCACCATGGAGGGGCGGAACACTGAGGCTTTCTTT.

The chain couples TRBV28 to TRBJ1-1; no firm D call. Germline V gene sequence: CDR1 MDHEN, CDR2 SYDVKM. The CDR3 has 16 amino acids. The ends were cut back, 3 bases at V and 3 bases at J, with 17 bases in the middle. The DNA for the CDR3 is TGTGCCAGCAGTTTGGTTCCGTGGGGAGAAGACACTGAAGCTTTCTTT. It codes for CASSLVPWGEDTEAFF.

This clone has just one count. Written as DNA, the CDR3 is TGTGCCAGCAGCTTAGAGGGAGGGGAGACCCAGTACTTC. This translates into CASSLEGGETQYF. The chain has TRBV11-3 and TRBJ2-5, with 7 bases lining up with TRBD2. Germline CDR1 reads SGHNT; CDR2 reads YENEEA. V shed 0 bases and J 5 bases; nucleotides not matched to a gene: 0. The CDR3 is made up of 13 amino acids.

The rearrangement uses TRBV5-1 and TRBJ2-7; D perhaps matches TRBD1 (7 bases). V lost 4 bases, J lost 3 bases, and 23 bases lay in between. The CDR3 has 17 residues. Germline values: CDR1 SGHRS, CDR2 YFSETQ. CDR3 loop: CASSPRAWRGTDYEQYF. For the CDR3, the DNA is TGCGCCAGCAGCCCGAGGGCGTGGCGCGGGACAGACTACGAGCAGTACTTC.

The CDR3 sequence is CASSQEPHQRATEAFF. In DNA form, the CDR3 reads TGCGCCAGCAGCCAAGAGCCTCATCAAAGGGCCACTGAAGCTTTCTTT. The gene calls are TRBV4-1 and TRBJ1-1; D is unresolved. The V gene lost 0 bases and the J gene lost 4 bases, with 15 bases spanning the gap. This CDR3 region has 16 residues. CDR1 and CDR2 (germline): MGHRA, YSYEKL.

This sequence joins TRBV7-9 and TRBJ2-7, with 8 bases that match TRBD1. Germline V gene sequence: CDR1 SEHNR, CDR2 FQNEAQ (reference sequence). Germline trimming cut 4 bases from V and 4 bases from J; bases unmatched to any gene: 6. The CDR3 totals 14 residues. The CDR3 loop reads CASSSGQGQYEQYF. DNA for the CDR3: TGTGCCAGCAGCTCTGGACAGGGTCAGTACGAGCAGTACTTC.

V and J are TRBV7-9 and TRBJ2-3, with unresolved D. The germline V and J ends were trimmed by 5 bases and 4 bases, with 19 bases remaining between them. Germline assignment: CDR1 SEHNR and CDR2 FQNEAQ (reference sequence). This CDR3 has 16 amino acids. The CDR3 nucleotides are TGTGCCAGCAGCATATTCGTGGGCGCCGTCTCAGATACGCAGTATTTT. This gives the protein CASSIFVGAVSDTQYF.

The gene calls are TRBV4-1 and TRBJ2-7; maybe TRBD1 (6 bases). CDR1 is MGHRA, CDR2 YSYEKL, per germline. The CDR3 has 13 residues. V was clipped by 4 bases and J by 5 bases, with 12 bases between them. CDR3 region: CASSLVNRDEQYF. Here the CDR3 DNA reads TGCGCCAGCAGCCTTGTAAACAGGGACGAGCAGTACTTC.

This clone was detected only once. The chain recombines TRBV7-9 with TRBJ2-2; D might be TRBD1 (7 bases). The germline V and J ends were trimmed by 1 base and 4 bases, with 22 bases remaining between them. Germline values: CDR1 SEHNR, CDR2 FQNEAQ (reference sequence). The CDR3 is 19 amino acids. The CDR3 region is CASSLGGTGDRAVTGELFF. CDR3 nucleotides: TGTGCCAGCAGCTTAGGGGGAACGGGAGACAGGGCTGTCACCGGGGAGCTGTTTTTT. Together with reference TRBV7-9 and TRBJ2-2, the CDR3 gives the full variable domain: DTGVSQNPRHKITKRGQNVTFRCDPISEHNRLYWYRQTLGQGPEFLTYFQNEAQLEKSRLLSDRFSAERPKGSFSTLEIQRTEQGDSAMYLCASSLGGTGDRAVTGELFFGEGSRLTVL.

This rearrangement joins TRBV5-5 to TRBJ2-7; D gene uncertain. Trimming shortened V by 1 base and J by 2 bases, and 13 bases separated the two germline ends. CDR1 is SGHKS, CDR2 YYEKEE, per germline (reference sequence). The CDR3 length is 15 residues. In nucleotides, the CDR3 is TGTGCCAGCAGCTTGTCGTGGCGAACCACCTACGAGCAGTACTTC. Its translation: CASSLSWRTTYEQYF.

The chain carries TRBV29-1 and TRBJ1-3; D is unclear. V dropped 6 bases and J dropped 9 bases, with 12 bases sitting between them. The CDR3 totals 11 residues. Germline-derived CDR1 and CDR2 are SQVTM and ANQGSEA. CDR3 loop: CSVGSFGTIYF. The CDR3 nucleotides are TGCAGCGTCGGGAGCTTCGGCACCATATATTTT.

The chain joins TRBV7-3 to TRBJ2-1; 10 bases are a match to TRBD2. The CDR3 has 15 residues. Germline trimming cut 2 bases from V and 7 bases from J; bases unmatched to any gene: 5. CDR1 SGHTA and CDR2 FQGTGA come from the germline V gene. Written as DNA, the CDR3 is TGTGCCAGCAGCTTACAAGCGGGAGGGCCGAATGAGCAGTTCTTC. This codes for CASSLQAGGPNEQFF.

The genes are TRBV2 and TRBJ2-5, with D unresolved. The CDR3 runs 15 residues. V lost 3 bases, J lost 1 base, and 12 bases lay in between. Germline V gene data show CDR1 as SNHLY and CDR2 as FYNNEI. This CDR3 is CASSEFASFQETQYF. For the CDR3, the DNA is TGTGCCAGCAGTGAGTTTGCGAGCTTCCAAGAGACCCAGTACTTC.

The V call is TRBV9, the J call TRBJ2-3; D is possibly TRBD2 (5 bases). CDR3 length: 14 amino acids. Germline V lookup: CDR1 SGDLS, CDR2 YYNGEE. V lost 4 bases and J 2 bases, leaving 11 bases between the germline ends. The CDR3 nucleotides read TGTGCCAGCAGCCCGAGCGGAATCACAGATACGCAGTATTTT. Encoded protein: CASSPSGITDTQYF. Based on the CDR3 plus reference TRBV9 and TRBJ2-3, the full variable domain is DSGVTQTPKHLITATGQRVTLRCSPRSGDLSVYWYQQSLDQGLQFLIQYYNGEERAKGNILERFSAQQFPDLHSELNLSSLELGDSALYFCASSPSGITDTQYFGPGTRLTVL.

The genes are TRBV11-2 and TRBJ2-7; D not resolved. Trimming pared 3 bases from V and 2 bases from J, leaving 20 bases between. The CDR3 has 17 amino acids. Germline V lookup: CDR1 SGHAT, CDR2 FQNNGV. CDR3 in amino acids: CASSFPTLAGATYEQYF. The CDR3 DNA is TGTGCCAGCAGCTTTCCTACTTTGGCAGGAGCAACCTACGAGCAGTACTTC.

The V and J genes are TRBV9 and TRBJ2-1, with 7 bases aligning to TRBD2. This CDR3 contains 15 residues. CDR1 and CDR2 (germline): SGDLS, YYNGEE. Unmatched junction bases numbered 2, after V lost 0 bases and J lost 2 bases. CDR3 nucleotides: TGTGCCAGCAGCGTAGCGGCGGGAGCCTACAATGAGCAGTTCTTC. Translation gives CASSVAAGAYNEQFF.